Listed below are T cell receptor beta chains from one sample, sequenced in a study of cytomegalovirus exposure and HLA in healthy donors. The assay was immunoSEQ multiplex PCR, and TCRdb's table has in-frame clones only and misses some. The sample consists of some 150,000 clones, 77% of them appearing once. Sequenced material: PBMCs. These receptors were obtained from a male donor in good health and CMV-seronegative. CDR3s include the opening cysteine and the closing phenylalanine or tryptophan.

TRBV9	CASSGDGLNTGELFF
TRBV7-7	CASSLQQGIDEQFF
TRBV27	CASSLASSTDTQYF
TRBV10-3	CAISERGEQYF
TRBV10-3	CAISESPDMVPEAFF
TRBV25-1	CASSGGIKTQYF
TRBV19	CASSIDKNTEAFF
TRBV18	CASSPKTGQETQYF
TRBV6-1	CASSPRDRVRNSQYF
TRBV5-6	CASSLVGGVLGDTQYF
TRBV5-8	CASSFGSIYEQYF
TRBV6-5	CASREWREWAGELFF
TRBV11-3	CASSLGGGLFF
TRBV6-5	CASSYYSVSRTDTQYF
TRBV6-6	CASRYGQGRQETQYF
TRBV7-2	CASSLTGLKTEAFF
TRBV7-3	CASSLRGGRESGNTIYF
TRBV10-3	CAISRGAPGETQYF
TRBV18	CASSPGGTGNSPLHF
TRBV7-2	CASSLTGTGGHGEAFF
TRBV5-4	CASSDGTSGVVTYEQYF
TRBV27	CASTMVGRGRQETQYF
TRBV7-9	CARDSGTKNTGELFF
TRBV2	CASTYRSRVEETQYF
TRBV7-9	CASSPPHSTGGGYGYTF
TRBV5-1	CASSLEGWLAASSYNEQFF
TRBV30	CAWSPGTGNTIYF
TRBV19	CASMTGSTDTQYF
TRBV5-1	CASSLAGGAGTEAFF